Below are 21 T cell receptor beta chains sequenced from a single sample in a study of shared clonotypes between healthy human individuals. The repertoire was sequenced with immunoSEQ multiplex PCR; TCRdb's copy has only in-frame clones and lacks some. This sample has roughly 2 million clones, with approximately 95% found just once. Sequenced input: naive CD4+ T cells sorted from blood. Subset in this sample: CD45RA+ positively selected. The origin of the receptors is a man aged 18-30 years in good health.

In DNA, the CDR3 is TGCAGTGCTAGCACCTTAAATGAGCAGTTCTTC. This translates into CSASTLNEQFF. This chain connects TRBV20-1 to TRBJ2-1; D is ambiguous. This CDR3 is built from 11 residues. V gave up 3 bases and J gave up 7 bases, with 7 bases separating them. Germline loops: CDR1 DFQATT, CDR2 SNEGSKA (reference sequence).

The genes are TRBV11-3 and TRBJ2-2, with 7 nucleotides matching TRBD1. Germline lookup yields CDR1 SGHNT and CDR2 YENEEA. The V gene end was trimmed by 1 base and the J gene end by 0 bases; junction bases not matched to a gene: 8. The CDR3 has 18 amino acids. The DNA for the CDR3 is TGTGCCAGCAGCTTAGGCTTGGGAAGGGGGCCGAACACCGGGGAGCTGTTTTTT. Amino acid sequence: CASSLGLGRGPNTGELFF. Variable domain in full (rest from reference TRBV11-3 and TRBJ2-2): EAGVVQSPRYKIIEKKQPVAFWCNPISGHNTLYWYLQNLGQGPELLIRYENEEAVDDSQLPKDRFSAERLKGVDSTLKIQPAELGDSAVYLCASSLGLGRGPNTGELFFGEGSRLTVL.

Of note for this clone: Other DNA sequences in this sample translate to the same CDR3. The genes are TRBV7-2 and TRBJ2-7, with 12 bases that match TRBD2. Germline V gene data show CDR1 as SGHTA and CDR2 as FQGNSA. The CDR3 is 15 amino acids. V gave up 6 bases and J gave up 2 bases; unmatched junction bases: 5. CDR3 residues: CASSSLAGGPYEQYF. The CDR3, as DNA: TGTGCCAGCAGTAGTCTAGCGGGAGGGCCCTACGAGCAGTACTTC. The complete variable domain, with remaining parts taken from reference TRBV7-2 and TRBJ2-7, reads GAGVSQSPSNKVTEKGKDVELRCDPISGHTALYWYRQSLGQGLEFLIYFQGNSAPDKSGLPSDRFSAERTGGSVSTLTIQRTQQEDSAVYLCASSSLAGGPYEQYFGPGTRLTVT.

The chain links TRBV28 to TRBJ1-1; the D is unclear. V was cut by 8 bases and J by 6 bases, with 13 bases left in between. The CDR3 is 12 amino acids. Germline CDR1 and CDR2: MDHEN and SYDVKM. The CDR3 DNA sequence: TGTGCCAGCCGCATGCAGGACGCTGAAGCTTTCTTT. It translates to CASRMQDAEAFF.

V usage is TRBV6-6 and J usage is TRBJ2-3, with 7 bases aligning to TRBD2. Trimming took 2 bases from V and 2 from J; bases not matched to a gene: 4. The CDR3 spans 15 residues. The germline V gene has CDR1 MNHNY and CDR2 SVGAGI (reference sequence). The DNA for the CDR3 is TGTGCCAGCAGTTACGTCCGGGGGGTCACAGATACGCAGTATTTT. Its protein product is CASSYVRGVTDTQYF.

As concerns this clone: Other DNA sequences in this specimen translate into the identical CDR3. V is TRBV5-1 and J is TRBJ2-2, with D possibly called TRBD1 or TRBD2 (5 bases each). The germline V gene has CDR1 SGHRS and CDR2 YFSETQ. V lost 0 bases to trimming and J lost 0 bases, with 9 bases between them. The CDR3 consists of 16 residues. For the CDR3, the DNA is TGCGCCAGCAGCTTGGTTGGGACCGCGAACACCGGGGAGCTGTTTTTT. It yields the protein CASSLVGTANTGELFF.

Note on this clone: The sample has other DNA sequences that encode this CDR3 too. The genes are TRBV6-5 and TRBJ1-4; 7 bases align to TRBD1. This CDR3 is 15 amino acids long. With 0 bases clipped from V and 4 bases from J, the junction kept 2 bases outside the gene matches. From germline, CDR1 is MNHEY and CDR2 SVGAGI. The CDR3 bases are TGTGCCAGCAGTTACTCCCCAGGGGGTAATGAAAAACTGTTTTTT. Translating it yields CASSYSPGGNEKLFF.

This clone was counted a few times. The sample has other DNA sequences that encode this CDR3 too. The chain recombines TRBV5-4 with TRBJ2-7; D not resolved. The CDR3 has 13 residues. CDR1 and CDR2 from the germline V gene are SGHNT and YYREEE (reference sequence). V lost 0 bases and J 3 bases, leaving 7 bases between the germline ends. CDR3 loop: CASSLGASYEQYF. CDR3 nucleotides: TGTGCCAGCAGCTTGGGGGCCAGCTACGAGCAGTACTTC.

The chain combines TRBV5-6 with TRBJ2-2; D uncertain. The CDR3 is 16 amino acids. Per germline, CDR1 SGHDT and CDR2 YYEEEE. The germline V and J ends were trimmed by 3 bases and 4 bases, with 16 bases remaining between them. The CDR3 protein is CASSSPSGFVTGELFF. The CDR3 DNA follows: TGTGCCAGCAGCTCTCCGTCGGGCTTTGTCACCGGGGAGCTGTTTTTT.

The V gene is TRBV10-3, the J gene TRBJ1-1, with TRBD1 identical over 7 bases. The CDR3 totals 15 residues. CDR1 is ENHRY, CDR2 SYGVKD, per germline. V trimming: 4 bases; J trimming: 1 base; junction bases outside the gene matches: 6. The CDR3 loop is CAISVSRQGNTEAFF. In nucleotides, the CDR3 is TGTGCCATCAGTGTAAGCAGACAGGGGAACACTGAAGCTTTCTTT.

In DNA, the CDR3 is TGTGCCAGCAGTACTAGGTCCAACACTGAAGCTTTCTTT. Its translation: CASSTRSNTEAFF. The chain has TRBV6-6 and TRBJ1-1, with D unclear. The CDR3 has 13 amino acids. V gave up 5 bases and J gave up 2 bases, with 9 bases separating them. Germline V CDR1 and CDR2: MNHNY, SVGAGI (reference sequence).

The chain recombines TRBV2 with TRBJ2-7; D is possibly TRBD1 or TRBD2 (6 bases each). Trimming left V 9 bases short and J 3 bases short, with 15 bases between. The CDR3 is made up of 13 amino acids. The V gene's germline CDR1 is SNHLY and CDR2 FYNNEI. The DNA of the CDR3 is TGTGCCAGTAACGGAGGGGGACGCTACGAGCAGTACTTC. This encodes CASNGGGRYEQYF.

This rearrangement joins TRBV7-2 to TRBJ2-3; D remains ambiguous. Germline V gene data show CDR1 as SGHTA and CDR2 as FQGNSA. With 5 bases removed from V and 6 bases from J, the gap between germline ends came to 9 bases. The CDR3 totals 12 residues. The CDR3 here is CASSAYSDTQYF. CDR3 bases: TGTGCCAGCAGCGCCTACTCGGATACGCAGTATTTT.

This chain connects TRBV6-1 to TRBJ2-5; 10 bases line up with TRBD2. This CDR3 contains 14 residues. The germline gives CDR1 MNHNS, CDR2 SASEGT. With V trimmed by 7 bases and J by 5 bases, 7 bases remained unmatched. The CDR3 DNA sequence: TGTGCCAGCACCCTAAGCGGGGGGGCGGAGACCCAGTACTTC. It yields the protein CASTLSGGAETQYF.

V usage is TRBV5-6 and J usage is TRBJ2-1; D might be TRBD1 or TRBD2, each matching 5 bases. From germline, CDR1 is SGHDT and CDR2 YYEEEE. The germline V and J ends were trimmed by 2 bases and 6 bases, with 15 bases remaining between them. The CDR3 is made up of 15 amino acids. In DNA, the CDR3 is TGTGCCAGCAGCTTTATTGGTCGTGGGGGCAATGAGCAGTTCTTC. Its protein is CASSFIGRGGNEQFF.

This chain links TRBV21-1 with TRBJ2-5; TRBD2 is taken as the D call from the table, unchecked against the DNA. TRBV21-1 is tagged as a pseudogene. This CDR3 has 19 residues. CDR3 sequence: CASSKERPSRMSHQETQYF. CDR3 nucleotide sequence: TGTGCCAGCAGCAAAGAGCGGCCTTCACGGATGTCCCACCAAGAGACCCAGTACTTC.

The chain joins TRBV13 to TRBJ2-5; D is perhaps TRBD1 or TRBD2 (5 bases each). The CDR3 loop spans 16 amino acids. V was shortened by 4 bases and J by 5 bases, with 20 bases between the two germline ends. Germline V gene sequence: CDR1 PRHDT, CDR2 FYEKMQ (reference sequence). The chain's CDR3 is CASSSTPGRTQETQYF. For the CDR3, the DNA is TGTGCCAGCAGCTCCACACCGGGACGGACCCAGGAGACCCAGTACTTC.

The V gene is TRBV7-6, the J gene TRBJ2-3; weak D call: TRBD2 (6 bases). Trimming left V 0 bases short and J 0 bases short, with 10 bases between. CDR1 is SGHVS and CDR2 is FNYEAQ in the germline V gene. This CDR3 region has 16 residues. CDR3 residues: CASSLARGISTDTQYF. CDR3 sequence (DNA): TGTGCCAGCAGCTTAGCCCGGGGGATCAGCACAGATACGCAGTATTTT.

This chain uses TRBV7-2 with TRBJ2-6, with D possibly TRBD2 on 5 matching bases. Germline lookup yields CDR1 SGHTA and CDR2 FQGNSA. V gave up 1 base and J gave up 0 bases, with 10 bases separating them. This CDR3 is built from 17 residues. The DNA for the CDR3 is TGTGCCAGCAGCTTAGTTTCCGGGAACTCTGGGGCCAACGTCCTGACTTTC. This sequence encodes CASSLVSGNSGANVLTF.

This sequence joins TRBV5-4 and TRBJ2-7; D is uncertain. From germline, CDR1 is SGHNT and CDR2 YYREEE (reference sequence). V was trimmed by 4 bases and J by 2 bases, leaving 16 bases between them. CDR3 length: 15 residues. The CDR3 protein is CASSPHQDGAYEQYF. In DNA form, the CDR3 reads TGTGCCAGCAGCCCACACCAGGACGGTGCCTACGAGCAGTACTTC.

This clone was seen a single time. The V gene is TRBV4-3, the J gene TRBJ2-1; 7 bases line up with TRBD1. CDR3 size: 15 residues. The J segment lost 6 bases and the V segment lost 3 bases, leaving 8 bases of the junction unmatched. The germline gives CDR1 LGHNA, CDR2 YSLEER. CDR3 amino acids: CASSHGRGSFNEQFF. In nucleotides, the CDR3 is TGCGCCAGCAGCCATGGCAGGGGGAGCTTCAATGAGCAGTTCTTC.